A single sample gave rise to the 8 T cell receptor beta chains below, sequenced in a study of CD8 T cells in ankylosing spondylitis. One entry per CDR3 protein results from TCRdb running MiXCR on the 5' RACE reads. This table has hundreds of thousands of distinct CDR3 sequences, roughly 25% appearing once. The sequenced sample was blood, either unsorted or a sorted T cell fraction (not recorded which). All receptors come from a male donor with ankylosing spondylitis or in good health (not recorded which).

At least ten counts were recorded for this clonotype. The CDR3 DNA reads as TGTGCCAGCAGTCCGGGACAGGGTGTTGGCTACACCTTC. It encodes CASSPGQGVGYTF. The chain recombines TRBV27 with TRBJ1-2, with 9 bases fitting TRBD1. The CDR3 is made up of 13 amino acids. J lost 7 bases, V lost 5 bases, and 5 bases had no gene match. Germline V lookup: CDR1 MNHEY, CDR2 SMNVEV (reference sequence).

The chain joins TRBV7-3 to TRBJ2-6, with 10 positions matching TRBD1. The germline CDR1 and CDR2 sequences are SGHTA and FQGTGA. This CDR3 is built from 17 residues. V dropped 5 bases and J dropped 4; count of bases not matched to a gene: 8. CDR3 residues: CASSTSGTGAGANVLTF. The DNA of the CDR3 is TGTGCCAGCAGCACATCCGGGACAGGGGCCGGGGCCAACGTCCTGACTTTC.

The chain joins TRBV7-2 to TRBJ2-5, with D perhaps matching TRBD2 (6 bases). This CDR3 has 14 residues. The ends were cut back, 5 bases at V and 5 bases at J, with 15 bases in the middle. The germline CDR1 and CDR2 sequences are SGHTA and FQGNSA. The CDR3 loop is CASSPRRGEETQYF. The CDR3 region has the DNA TGTGCCAGCAGCCCCCGGAGGGGTGAGGAGACCCAGTACTTC.

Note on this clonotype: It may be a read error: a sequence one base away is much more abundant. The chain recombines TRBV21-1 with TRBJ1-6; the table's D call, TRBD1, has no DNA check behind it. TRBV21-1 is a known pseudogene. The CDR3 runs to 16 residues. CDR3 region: CASTTGAHSYNSPLHF. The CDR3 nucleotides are TGTGCCAGCACGACAGGGGCCCACTCCTATAATTCACCCCTCCACTTT.

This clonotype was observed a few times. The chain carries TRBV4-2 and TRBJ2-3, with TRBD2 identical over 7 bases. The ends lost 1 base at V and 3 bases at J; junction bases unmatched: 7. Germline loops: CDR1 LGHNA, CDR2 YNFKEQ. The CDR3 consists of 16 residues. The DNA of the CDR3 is TGTGCCAGCAGCCAAGTCGGCGGGAGTAGGACAGATACGCAGTATTTT. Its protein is CASSQVGGSRTDTQYF.

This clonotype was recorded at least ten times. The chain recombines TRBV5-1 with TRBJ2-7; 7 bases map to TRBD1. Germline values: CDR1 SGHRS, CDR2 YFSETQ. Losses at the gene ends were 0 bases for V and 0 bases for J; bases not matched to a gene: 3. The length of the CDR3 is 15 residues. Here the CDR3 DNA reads TGCGCCAGCAGCTTGGGACAGGGCCTCTCCTACGAGCAGTACTTC. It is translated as CASSLGQGLSYEQYF. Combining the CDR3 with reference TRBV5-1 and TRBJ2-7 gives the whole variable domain KAGVTQTPRYLIKTRGQQVTLSCSPISGHRSVSWYQQTPGQGLQFLFEYFSETQRNKGNFPGRFSGRQFSNSRSEMNVSTLELGDSALYLCASSLGQGLSYEQYFGPGTRLTVT.

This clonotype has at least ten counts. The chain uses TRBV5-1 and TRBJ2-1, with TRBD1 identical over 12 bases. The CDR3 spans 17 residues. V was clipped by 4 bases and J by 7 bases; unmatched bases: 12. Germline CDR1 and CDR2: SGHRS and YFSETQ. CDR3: CASSVRGGQGASNEQFF. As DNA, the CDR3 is TGCGCCAGCAGCGTCAGAGGGGGACAGGGGGCTAGTAATGAGCAGTTCTTC.

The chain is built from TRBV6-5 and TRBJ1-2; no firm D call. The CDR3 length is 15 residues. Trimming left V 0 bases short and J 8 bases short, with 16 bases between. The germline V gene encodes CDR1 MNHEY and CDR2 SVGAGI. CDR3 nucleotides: TGTGCCAGCAGTTACTCGATTAAGGTGTTGGAGGGCTACACCTTC. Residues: CASSYSIKVLEGYTF.